This T cell receptor (beta chain) was sequenced during a study of T cell changes during pregnancy in multiple sclerosis. Profiling relied on immunoSEQ multiplex PCR, and the TCRdb table lists in-frame clones only, not all of them. The sample carries roughly 11,000 clones, approximately 80% recorded once. Trimming left V 0 bases short and J 2 bases short, with 10 bases between. This CDR3 comprises 15 residues. Looked up from germline, CDR1 is MGHRA and CDR2 is YSYEKL. This clone came up a few times. The input for sequencing was CD8+ T cells from peripheral blood mononuclear cells, taken after pregnancy. The chain links TRBV4-1 to TRBJ1-1; D remains unclear. The source of this sequence is a female donor in good health, enrolled as a control in a pregnancy study. CDR3 in amino acids: CASSQEGAGNTEAFF. The CDR3 DNA sequence: TGCGCCAGCAGCCAAGAAGGTGCGGGAAACACTGAAGCTTTCTTT.